Below are 32 T cell receptor beta chains sequenced from a single sample in a study of Tregs in tolerant kidney transplant recipients. Produced via immunoSEQ multiplex PCR; TCRdb's table is partial and in-frame only. The data show fewer than 65,000 clones, 80% to 90% seen once. The sequenced sample was Tregs from blood, obtained before the transplant. The receptors were sampled from a human donor who received a combined kidney and bone marrow transplant.

This chain's CDR3 is CASKIWGGNTEAFF. In DNA form, the CDR3 reads TGTGCCAGCAAGATTTGGGGCGGGAACACTGAAGCTTTCTTT. V is TRBV6-5 and J is TRBJ1-1, with D maybe TRBD1 (5 bases). The CDR3 extends over 14 amino acids. Trimming stripped 7 bases from V and 1 base from J, with 13 bases between. The V gene's germline CDR1 is MNHEY and CDR2 SVGAGI.

V gene TRBV19 combines with J gene TRBJ2-2; 9 bases agree with TRBD1. The germline CDR1 and CDR2 sequences are LNHDA and SQIVND (reference sequence). The length of the CDR3 is 16 residues. The trim removed 4 bases at V and 2 bases at J, leaving 5 bases unmatched. The CDR3 reads CASSRQGGINTGELFF. In DNA form, the CDR3 reads TGTGCCAGTAGTAGACAGGGGGGAATAAACACCGGGGAGCTGTTTTTT.

A few counts support this clone. The chain recombines TRBV9 with TRBJ2-3, with D unclear. V shed 1 base and J shed 7 bases, with 13 bases lying between them. The V gene's germline CDR1 is SGDLS and CDR2 YYNGEE. This CDR3 is 14 amino acids long. CDR3 region: CASSVPSEVHTQYF. Written as DNA, the CDR3 is TGTGCCAGCAGCGTACCCAGCGAAGTACATACGCAGTATTTT.

The chain is built from TRBV5-1 and TRBJ2-7; 9 nucleotides line up with TRBD2. V shed 4 bases, J shed 3 bases, and the junction held 5 bases outside the gene matches. Germline V gives CDR1 SGHRS, CDR2 YFSETQ. The CDR3 spans 14 residues. The CDR3 nucleotides read TGCGCCAGCAGCCAACTAGCGGGTGGCTACGAGCAGTACTTC. It yields the protein CASSQLAGGYEQYF.

This rearrangement joins TRBV6-6 to TRBJ2-1; D perhaps matches TRBD1 (7 bases). The CDR3 runs 14 residues. Trimming pared 6 bases from V and 1 base from J, leaving 10 bases between. From germline, CDR1 is MNHNY and CDR2 SVGAGI (reference sequence). The DNA for the CDR3 is TGTGCCAGCAGGCCAGGGGGGTCCTACAATGAGCAGTTCTTC. It is translated as CASRPGGSYNEQFF.

CDR3 protein: CSATNTGELFF. CDR3 coding DNA: TGCAGCGCGACGAACACCGGGGAGCTGTTTTTT. The V gene is TRBV29-1, the J gene TRBJ2-2; no clear D. Per the germline V gene, CDR1 is SQVTM and CDR2 is ANQGSEA. Trimming took 7 bases from V and 0 from J, leaving 3 bases between them. The CDR3 covers 11 residues.

The chain has TRBV27 and TRBJ1-2; TRBD1 aligns across 9 bases. CDR3 length equals 18 residues. J lost 4 bases, V lost 5 bases, and 17 bases had no gene match. Germline CDR1 is MNHEY and CDR2 is SMNVEV (reference sequence). The CDR3 nucleotides are TGTGCCAGCAGTCCCCGAATACACCGGGACAGGGCAGGCTATGGCTACACCTTC. It translates to CASSPRIHRDRAGYGYTF.

The chain employs TRBV7-9 and TRBJ2-3; TRBD2 aligns across 12 bases. CDR3 length: 18 amino acids. CDR1 is SEHNR, CDR2 FQNEAQ, per germline (reference sequence). V was pared by 3 bases and J by 2 bases, with 9 bases of the junction left unmatched. CDR3: CASSFPSGGGSSTDTQYF. CDR3 DNA: TGTGCCAGCAGCTTCCCTAGCGGGGGGGGCTCCTCCACAGATACGCAGTATTTT.

The chain's CDR3 is CASSPEGSYNEQFF. Here the CDR3 DNA reads TGTGCCAGCAGCCCTGAGGGATCCTACAATGAGCAGTTCTTC. J is TRBJ2-1 and V is TRBV7-9; D might be TRBD2 (5 bases). The V end lost 5 bases, the J end lost 1 base, and 9 bases lay between the germline ends. Germline loops: CDR1 SEHNR, CDR2 FQNEAQ (reference sequence). CDR3 length: 14 residues.

V usage is TRBV10-3 and J usage is TRBJ1-2; TRBD1 might be the D (5 bases). The CDR3 loop spans 15 amino acids. Germline CDR1 reads ENHRY; CDR2 reads SYGVKD. Deletions cut 6 bases from V and 1 base from J, with 15 bases between. The CDR3 DNA reads as TGTGCCATCAGGGCAAACGGGGGATATAACTATGGCTACACCTTC. It specifies CAIRANGGYNYGYTF.

The CDR3 nucleotides read TGCGCCAGCAGCCCCGTTCGGGGACAGCTTAATGAAAAACTGTTTTTT. This sequence encodes CASSPVRGQLNEKLFF. V usage is TRBV5-1 and J usage is TRBJ1-4; TRBD1 matches at 7 bases. This CDR3 is built from 16 residues. V gave up 4 bases and J gave up 4 bases; unmatched junction bases: 10. The germline V gene encodes CDR1 SGHRS and CDR2 YFSETQ.

The chain links TRBV6-6 to TRBJ1-5; 8 positions agree with TRBD1. V dropped 8 bases and J dropped 5; count of bases not matched to a gene: 8. The CDR3 runs to 14 residues. Germline V CDR1 and CDR2: MNHNY, SVGAGI (reference sequence). The CDR3 DNA is TGTGCCAGCCGTGGACAGGGAGTAGATCAGCCCCAGCATTTT. Protein sequence: CASRGQGVDQPQHF.

J is TRBJ2-2 and V is TRBV10-3; 9 positions match TRBD2. CDR1 is ENHRY and CDR2 is SYGVKD in the germline V gene. The CDR3 runs to 16 residues. V was clipped by 2 bases and J by 1 base; unmatched bases: 2. Here the CDR3 reads CAISEGLAMNTGELFF. In DNA form, the CDR3 reads TGTGCCATCAGTGAGGGACTAGCGATGAACACCGGGGAGCTGTTTTTT.

The chain couples TRBV29-1 to TRBJ1-3, with unresolved D. Germline CDR1 is SQVTM and CDR2 is ANQGSEA. CDR3 size: 11 residues. V lost 1 base and J 2 bases, leaving 0 bases between the germline ends. Written as DNA, the CDR3 is TGCAGCGTTGAAGCTGGAAACACCATATATTTT. This gives the protein CSVEAGNTIYF.

This clone was recorded a few times. The chain uses TRBV5-1 and TRBJ1-1, with 9 bases matching TRBD1. V shed 1 base, J shed 1 base, and the junction held 5 bases outside the gene matches. Germline lookup yields CDR1 SGHRS and CDR2 YFSETQ. The CDR3 length is 16 residues. DNA of the CDR3: TGCGCCAGCAGCTTGACCGGGACAGGGAAGAACACTGAAGCTTTCTTT. Amino acids: CASSLTGTGKNTEAFF.

The CDR3 nucleotides read TGTGCCAGTAGACCGGGACAGGGGGCAATCGCTTTCTTT. Protein sequence: CASRPGQGAIAFF. The rearrangement uses TRBV19 and TRBJ1-1; 12 nucleotides align to TRBD1. The V and J ends lost 6 bases and 11 bases, in that order; junction bases with no gene match: 7. The CDR3 has 13 amino acids. Per germline, CDR1 LNHDA and CDR2 SQIVND (reference sequence).

This clone appeared a single time. The chain has TRBV10-1 and TRBJ2-2, with 9 bases lining up with TRBD2. Unmatched junction bases numbered 4, after V lost 2 bases and J lost 6 bases. Germline V gene data show CDR1 as WNHNN and CDR2 as SYGVQD (reference sequence). CDR3 length: 15 amino acids. Written as DNA, the CDR3 is TGCGCCAGCAGTGAGGGGCTAGCGGGATCCGGGGAGCTGTTTTTT. Amino acids: CASSEGLAGSGELFF.

This clone showed up just once. The chain uses TRBV7-9 and TRBJ2-3, with D perhaps matching TRBD1 or TRBD2 (6 bases each). This CDR3 comprises 15 residues. Trimming stripped 7 bases from V and 3 bases from J, with 17 bases between. Germline V lookup: CDR1 SEHNR, CDR2 FQNEAQ (reference sequence). CDR3 amino acids: CASTLVGGRTDTQYF. In DNA, the CDR3 is TGTGCCAGCACCTTGGTCGGGGGCCGAACAGATACGCAGTATTTT.

Concerning this clone: A read error may produce the germline difference seen at one junction end. The chain joins TRBV7-9 to TRBJ2-5; a possible D gene is TRBD1 (6 bases). This CDR3 is 12 amino acids long. Germline lookup yields CDR1 SEHNR and CDR2 FQNEAQ (reference sequence). The CDR3 protein is CASSERTGTMNF. In DNA, the CDR3 is TGTGCCAGCAGCGAAAGGACCGGGACAATGAACTTC.

The rearrangement links TRBV2 to TRBJ1-5; 7 nucleotides line up with TRBD1. The CDR3 runs 13 residues. J gave up 2 bases and V 5 bases, and 0 bases lay outside the gene matches. Germline V gene lookup returns CDR1 SNHLY and CDR2 FYNNEI. The CDR3 is CASSTGGNQPQHF. The CDR3, as DNA: TGTGCCAGCAGTACAGGGGGCAATCAGCCCCAGCATTTT.

In this sample, this clone turned up once. This rearrangement joins TRBV11-3 to TRBJ2-1; 8 bases match TRBD2. The CDR3 has 12 residues. Looked up from germline, CDR1 is SGHNT and CDR2 is YENEEA. The V and J ends lost 5 bases and 13 bases, in that order; junction bases with no gene match: 7. CDR3 amino acids: CASSSNSGTQFF. The CDR3 DNA sequence: TGTGCCAGCAGCAGTAATAGCGGGACTCAGTTCTTC.

The chain carries TRBV30 and TRBJ1-3, with D unclear. CDR3 length: 13 residues. The ends were cut back, 3 bases at V and 4 bases at J, with 10 bases in the middle. The V gene's germline CDR1 is GTSNPN and CDR2 SVGIG (reference sequence). The CDR3 protein is CAWRRIQGNTIYF. The CDR3 DNA reads TGTGCCTGGAGAAGAATTCAGGGAAACACCATATATTTT.

The chain joins TRBV5-1 to TRBJ2-1; D is unclear. Germline V gives CDR1 SGHRS, CDR2 YFSETQ. This CDR3 has 16 residues. The V end was cut by 0 bases, the J end by 6 bases, with 16 bases between. As DNA, the CDR3 is TGCGCCAGCAGCTTGGAAGGTACAATTAGCTTCAATGAGCAGTTCTTC. Protein: CASSLEGTISFNEQFF.

The CDR3 reads CASSPPGANYGYTF. The CDR3 bases are TGTGCCAGCTCACCGCCCGGCGCTAACTATGGCTACACCTTC. The V gene is TRBV18, the J gene TRBJ1-2; D unresolved. Germline CDR1 and CDR2: KGHSH and LQKENI. V dropped 3 bases and J dropped 0 bases, with 8 bases sitting between them. This CDR3 region has 14 residues.

The chain combines TRBV21-1 with TRBJ1-5. TRBV21-1 is recorded as a pseudogene. The CDR3 consists of 18 residues. CDR3 nucleotide sequence: TGTGCCAGCAGCAAAGTGAGGGAGGCCCTCCCCACAAATCAGCCCCAGCATTTT. The encoded protein is CASSKVREALPTNQPQHF.

The genes are TRBV6-5 and TRBJ1-1; D unresolved. Germline CDR1 reads MNHEY; CDR2 reads SVGAGI. Deletions cut 6 bases from V and 7 bases from J, with 15 bases between. The CDR3 covers 13 residues. This CDR3 is CASSRRGRYEAFF. The CDR3 coding sequence is TGTGCCAGCAGCCGACGAGGACGGTATGAAGCTTTCTTT.

This chain links TRBV6-6 with TRBJ2-2, with D unresolved. The CDR3 has 15 residues. Trimming stripped 2 bases from V and 0 bases from J, with 7 bases between. Germline CDR1 MNHNY, CDR2 SVGAGI (reference sequence). The CDR3 DNA is TGTGCCAGCAGTTACGGCTACCCGAACACCGGGGAGCTGTTTTTT. Its translation is CASSYGYPNTGELFF.

CDR3 nucleotides: TGTGCCAGCAGACCAACCAATCAGCCCCAGCATTTT. It is translated as CASRPTNQPQHF. The gene calls are TRBV6-1 and TRBJ1-5, with D uncertain. Per germline, CDR1 MNHNS and CDR2 SASEGT. V was clipped by 6 bases and J by 3 bases, with 6 bases between them. This CDR3 is 12 amino acids long.

The chain joins TRBV19 to TRBJ2-2, with TRBD1 as a possible D gene (6 bases). Germline-derived CDR1 and CDR2 are LNHDA and SQIVND (reference sequence). Trimming took 8 bases from V and 0 from J, leaving 13 bases between them. The CDR3 loop spans 15 amino acids. The CDR3 sequence is CASLRRTANTGELFF. The CDR3 bases are TGTGCCAGTTTGAGGAGGACAGCGAACACCGGGGAGCTGTTTTTT.

The chain carries TRBV28 and TRBJ1-2; D might be TRBD1 (5 bases). The CDR3 extends over 13 amino acids. V was cut by 7 bases and J by 3 bases, with 12 bases left in between. Germline V gives CDR1 MDHEN, CDR2 SYDVKM. CDR3: CASTSGTYYGYTF. CDR3 sequence (DNA): TGTGCCAGCACCTCCGGGACTTACTATGGCTACACCTTC.

This rearrangement joins TRBV7-7 to TRBJ1-2; 7 bases line up with TRBD1. CDR1 is SSHAT, CDR2 FNYEAQ, per germline (reference sequence). The trim removed 5 bases at V and 8 bases at J, leaving 17 bases unmatched. CDR3 length: 16 amino acids. CDR3 in amino acids: CASSPAVKGQEVGYTF. The CDR3 nucleotides read TGTGCCAGCAGCCCGGCGGTAAAAGGACAGGAGGTCGGCTACACCTTC.

The chain recombines TRBV7-9 with TRBJ2-5; D is perhaps TRBD2 (5 bases). V lost 1 base and J 0 bases, leaving 9 bases between the germline ends. Germline V gene lookup returns CDR1 SEHNR and CDR2 FQNEAQ (reference sequence). The CDR3 is 15 amino acids. The CDR3 DNA reads TGTGCCAGCAGCTTAGGCGCTAGCTACCAAGAGACCCAGTACTTC. Its protein is CASSLGASYQETQYF.